The source of this T cell receptor beta chain is a study of OX40 agonist ivuxolimab in advanced cancers. With respect to the entire study: The costimulatory receptor OX40 (CD134) was targeted by ivuxolimab, a fully human IgG2 agonistic monoclonal antibody. Intravenous ivuxolimab was administered to patients every 2 weeks at six dose levels: 0.01, 0.1, 0.3, 1.5, 3 and 10 mg/kg. The monotherapy dose-escalation portion (N of about 52 patients) of the phase I ivuxolimab trial is reported in the paper. Among the approximately 50 dose-escalation patients, 19 had hepatocellular carcinoma, roughly 15 melanoma, 9 renal cell carcinoma and 9 head and neck cancer. Patients were allowed to have had prior anti-PD-1, anti-PD-L1 or anti-CTLA-4 therapy, and more than 35% of the dose-escalation patients had been treated with checkpoint inhibitors. In the dose-escalation cohort, 82.7% of patients were male, and the mean age was approximately 55 years, with a range of roughly 23 to 85. Peripheral TCRbeta sequencing was intended to test whether TCR sequence diversity was altered and clonal T-cell expansion was caused by ivuxolimab. Partial responses occurred in three dose-escalation patients, of whom one had hepatocellular carcinoma and two had cutaneous melanoma. The investigation overall reported the following: On average, CD8+ T cells showed more expanded clones than CD4+ T cells after ivuxolimab. At doses from 0.1 to 3.0 mg/kg, clonal expansion was seen in both CD4+ and CD8+ blood T cells between baseline and week 6. Low levels of normalized T-cell clonal expansion were also seen in some nonresponding patients. The antigen specificity of the peripheral T cells that underwent clonal expansion was not determined. In the 0.1-3.0 mg/kg groups, partial responders were among the patients with the lowest normalized peripheral clonal expansion, particularly in CD8+ T cells.

To sequence the TCRbeta CDR3 region, genomic DNA was isolated from the sorted cells. The immunoSEQ Assay was used for sequencing of TCRbeta CDR3 regions. TCRdb took over this immuneACCESS table, retaining in-frame rearrangements with V and J assigned. Such tables are incomplete; in checked studies, under half of the missing clones stem from an unresolved V gene, and the remainder is unexplained. The sample profile shows 65,000 to 80,000 clones; 91% of them were found once. Together, the top ten hold just over 0.3% of the sample. With respect to this clone: Its antigen remains undetermined. There are no base qualities to consult, and no much larger clone falls within one base.

Patients with autoimmune disease history or receiving systemic immunosuppression were excluded from the trial. Peripheral blood for TCR sequencing was drawn from every dose cohort at baseline, at cycle 4 day 1 and at cycle 7 day 1. The samples were taken from a phase I, first-in-human, multicenter, open-label dose-escalation trial of ivuxolimab. Adults with locally advanced or metastatic melanoma, renal cell, hepatocellular, or head and neck squamous cell carcinoma were enrolled in the trial. Before TCR sequencing, CD4+ T cells and CD8+ T cells from peripheral blood were sorted into separate populations. V is pared back by 4 bases and J by 1 base, with 13 bases lying between the germline termini. Sequences MNHNS (CDR1) and SASEGT (CDR2) are obtained from the germline V gene. The cysteine opens and the phenylalanine closes a CDR3 of 15 amino acids. CDR3 DNA only is kept here, 45 bases in frame from base 1.

The V and J segments used are TRBV6-1 and TRBJ1-2, and TRBD1 may be the D gene, going by 5 matching bases. This receptor was identified in an adult with an advanced solid tumor such as melanoma, head and neck, liver or kidney cancer. The sequenced sample was CD4+ or CD8+ T cells sorted from blood, obtained in a trial of the OX40 agonist ivuxolimab. This receptor has the CDR3 CASSGESGGNYGYTF. The DNA sequence follows: TGTGCCAGCAGTGGGGAGTCCGGGGGTAACTATGGCTACACCTTC.